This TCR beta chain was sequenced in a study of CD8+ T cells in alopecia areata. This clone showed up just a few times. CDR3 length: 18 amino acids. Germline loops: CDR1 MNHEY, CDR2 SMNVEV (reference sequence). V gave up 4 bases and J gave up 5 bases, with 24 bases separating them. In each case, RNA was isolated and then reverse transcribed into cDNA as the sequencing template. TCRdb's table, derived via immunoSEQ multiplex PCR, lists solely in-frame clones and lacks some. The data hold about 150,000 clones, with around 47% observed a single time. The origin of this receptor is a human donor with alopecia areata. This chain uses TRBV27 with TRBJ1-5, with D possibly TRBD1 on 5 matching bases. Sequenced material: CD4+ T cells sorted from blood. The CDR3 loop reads CASSSTVGLRGVYQPQHF. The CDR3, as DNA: TGTGCCAGCAGTTCAACCGTCGGCCTTAGGGGCGTGTATCAGCCCCAGCATTTT.